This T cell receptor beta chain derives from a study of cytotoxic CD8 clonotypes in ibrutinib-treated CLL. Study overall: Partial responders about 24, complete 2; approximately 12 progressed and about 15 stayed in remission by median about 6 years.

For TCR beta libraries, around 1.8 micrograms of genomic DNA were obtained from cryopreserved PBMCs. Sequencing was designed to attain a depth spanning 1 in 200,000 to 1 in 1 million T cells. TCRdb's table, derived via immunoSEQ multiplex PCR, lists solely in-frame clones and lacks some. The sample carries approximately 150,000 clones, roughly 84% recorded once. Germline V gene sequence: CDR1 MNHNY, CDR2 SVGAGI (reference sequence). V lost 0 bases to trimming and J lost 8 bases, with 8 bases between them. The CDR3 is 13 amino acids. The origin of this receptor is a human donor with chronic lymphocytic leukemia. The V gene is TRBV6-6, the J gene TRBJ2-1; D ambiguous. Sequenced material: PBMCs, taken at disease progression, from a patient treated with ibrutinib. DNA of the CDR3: TGTGCCAGCAGTTACTCGGGCCGCGATGAGCAGTTCTTC. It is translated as CASSYSGRDEQFF.